This T cell receptor (beta chain) was profiled in a study of cytomegalovirus exposure and HLA in healthy donors. Whole-study findings and limits: Segments of the TCR beta V type were, in most cases, productive about 90% or about 30% of the time in an earlier analysis.

The ends lost 1 base at V and 0 bases at J; junction bases unmatched: 7. This CDR3 comprises 18 residues. Germline-derived CDR1 and CDR2 are SGHVS and FNYEAQ. Regarding this clone: The target antigen is unknown.

PCR amplification relied on 60 Vbeta primers (plus 13 Jbeta primers). Libraries were prepared by immunoSEQ multiplex PCR; TCRdb keeps only in-frame clonotypes and omits some of them. The table lists about 140,000 clones, more than 60% of them singletons, with 1.5% to 2% in the top ten. The chain joins TRBV7-6 to TRBJ1-4; 8 nucleotides line up with TRBD1. The sequenced sample was PBMCs. This clonotype originated in a female donor in good health and CMV-seronegative. The CDR3 DNA is TGTGCCAGCAGCTTAGACTACAGGGGGGTACCAACTAATGAAAAACTGTTTTTT. Its translation: CASSLDYRGVPTNEKLFF.